Listed below are T cell receptor beta chains from one sample, sequenced in a study of shared clonotypes between healthy human individuals. Clones were read by immunoSEQ multiplex PCR, and TCRdb kept only the in-frame ones, dropping some. The table includes about 2 million clones, roughly 95% detected once. Specimen: naive CD4+ T cells sorted from blood. The receptors derive from a man aged 18 to 30 in good health. Both conserved end residues are part of each CDR3. The D gene is left open where the match is weak. Size is omitted from some rows. Given values are once, few, many or a class for expanded clones.

J gene: TRBJ2-5
V gene: TRBV6-5
clone size: -
D gene: -
CDR3 length: 15
CDR3 protein: CASSYSGGGGETQYF
CDR3 DNA: TGTGCCAGCAGTTACTCGGGAGGGGGTGGAGAGACCCAGTACTTC

J gene: TRBJ2-2
V gene: TRBV10-2
clone size: -
D gene: TRBD2
CDR3 length: 15
CDR3 protein: CASSPGLAGVGELFF
CDR3 DNA: TGCGCCAGCAGCCCGGGACTAGCGGGAGTCGGGGAGCTGTTTTTT

J gene: TRBJ1-1
V gene: TRBV19
clone size: -
D gene: -
CDR3 length: 13
CDR3 protein: CASSIDLISEAFF
CDR3 DNA: TGTGCCAGTAGTATAGATTTGATCTCTGAAGCTTTCTTT

J gene: TRBJ2-3
V gene: TRBV5-1
clone size: -
D gene: -
CDR3 length: 14
CDR3 protein: CASAGEGGTDTQYF
CDR3 DNA: TGCGCCAGCGCAGGGGAGGGCGGGACAGATACGCAGTATTTT

J gene: TRBJ1-1
V gene: TRBV6-5
clone size: -
D gene: -
CDR3 length: 14
CDR3 protein: CASSQRRGGTEAFF
CDR3 DNA: TGTGCCAGCAGCCAACGCAGGGGAGGCACTGAAGCTTTCTTT

J gene: TRBJ2-7
V gene: TRBV14
clone size: -
D gene: -
CDR3 length: 12
CDR3 protein: CASSQVRAEQYF
CDR3 DNA: TGTGCCAGCAGCCAAGTCAGGGCCGAGCAGTACTTC

J gene: TRBJ2-7
V gene: TRBV18
clone size: -
D gene: TRBD2
CDR3 length: 15
CDR3 protein: CASSPPSLAGGEQYF
CDR3 DNA: TGTGCCAGCTCACCACCGTCGCTAGCGGGAGGCGAGCAGTACTTC

J gene: TRBJ1-2
V gene: TRBV6-5
clone size: -
D gene: -
CDR3 length: 13
CDR3 protein: CASSYLGKGGYTF
CDR3 DNA: TGTGCCAGCAGTTATTTGGGGAAGGGTGGCTACACCTTC

J gene: TRBJ1-2
V gene: TRBV2
clone size: -
D gene: -
CDR3 length: 13
CDR3 protein: CASSDTGNYGYTF
CDR3 DNA: TGTGCCAGCAGTGATACGGGAAACTATGGCTACACCTTC

J gene: TRBJ2-7
V gene: TRBV19
clone size: once
D gene: -
CDR3 length: 16
CDR3 protein: CASSGNRWTDSYEQYF
CDR3 DNA: TGTGCCAGTAGTGGGAACAGATGGACAGACTCCTACGAGCAGTACTTC

J gene: TRBJ1-2
V gene: TRBV7-2
clone size: many
D gene: TRBD1
CDR3 length: 14
CDR3 protein: CASSPGQGFHGYTF
CDR3 DNA: TGTGCCAGCAGCCCGGGACAGGGGTTCCATGGCTACACCTTC

J gene: TRBJ1-4
V gene: TRBV5-1
clone size: -
D gene: -
CDR3 length: 15
CDR3 protein: CASRYSLATNEKLFF
CDR3 DNA: TGCGCCAGCAGATACTCTTTAGCAACTAATGAAAAACTGTTTTTT

J gene: TRBJ2-3
V gene: TRBV27
clone size: -
D gene: TRBD2
CDR3 length: 16
CDR3 protein: CASSLERTSGRDTQYF
CDR3 DNA: TGTGCCAGCAGTTTAGAAAGGACTAGCGGGAGAGATACGCAGTATTTT

J gene: TRBJ1-1
V gene: TRBV7-9
clone size: -
D gene: -
CDR3 length: 17
CDR3 protein: CASSSRQGMKGNTEAFF
CDR3 DNA: TGTGCCAGCAGCTCCCGGCAGGGGATGAAGGGGAACACTGAAGCTTTCTTT

J gene: TRBJ1-4
V gene: TRBV5-4
clone size: -
D gene: TRBD1
CDR3 length: 12
CDR3 protein: CASSSQGEKLFF
CDR3 DNA: TGTGCCAGCAGTTCACAGGGGGAAAAACTGTTTTTT

J gene: TRBJ1-5
V gene: TRBV19
clone size: -
D gene: -
CDR3 length: 15
CDR3 protein: CASRGFGRLNQPQHF
CDR3 DNA: TGTGCCAGTAGGGGGTTTGGCAGGCTAAATCAGCCCCAGCATTTT

J gene: TRBJ2-5
V gene: TRBV12-5
clone size: many
D gene: -
CDR3 length: 13
CDR3 protein: CASGALGGGTQYF
CDR3 DNA: TGTGCTAGTGGTGCTTTGGGTGGGGGGACCCAGTACTTC

J gene: TRBJ2-6
V gene: TRBV5-4
clone size: -
D gene: -
CDR3 length: 17
CDR3 protein: CASSLTWTDSGANVLTF
CDR3 DNA: TGTGCCAGCAGCTTGACGTGGACAGACTCTGGGGCCAACGTCCTGACTTTC

J gene: TRBJ2-2
V gene: TRBV19
clone size: -
D gene: -
CDR3 length: 11
CDR3 protein: CASSISRELFF
CDR3 DNA: TGTGCCAGTAGTATTTCTAGGGAGCTGTTTTTT

J gene: TRBJ2-4
V gene: TRBV5-4
clone size: -
D gene: -
CDR3 length: 14
CDR3 protein: CASSFDQGGDIQYF
CDR3 DNA: TGTGCCAGCAGCTTTGATCAGGGTGGGGACATTCAGTACTTC

J gene: TRBJ2-1
V gene: TRBV6-6
clone size: -
D gene: TRBD1
CDR3 length: 14
CDR3 protein: CASGGGTGHNEQFF
CDR3 DNA: TGTGCCAGCGGGGGCGGGACAGGACACAATGAGCAGTTCTTC

J gene: TRBJ1-2
V gene: TRBV7-9
clone size: -
D gene: -
CDR3 length: 14
CDR3 protein: CASSSGPTNYGYTF
CDR3 DNA: TGTGCCAGCAGTTCGGGACCGACTAACTATGGCTACACCTTC

J gene: TRBJ2-2
V gene: TRBV6-5
clone size: -
D gene: -
CDR3 length: 14
CDR3 protein: CASTSGALGGELFF
CDR3 DNA: TGTGCCAGCACCTCGGGGGCTTTGGGCGGGGAGCTGTTTTTT

J gene: TRBJ1-6
V gene: TRBV30
clone size: -
D gene: -
CDR3 length: 14
CDR3 protein: CAWSVRGGDSPLHF
CDR3 DNA: TGTGCCTGGAGTGTACGGGGGGGAGATTCACCCCTCCACTTT